The entry below describes one TCR beta chain. The antigen it binds to is not known. Per-base quality was not reported, and no clone a single base away is much larger than it. The sample originates from a study of long-term antiretroviral therapy in people with HIV (dated by TCRdb to the early 2020s). Some background on the complete study: The earliest samples were collected approximately a decade before the 2015 WHO recommendation for immediate ART, a period when ART was typically delayed until CD4 counts fell. Of the roughly 31 participants with HIV, some 12 were female. A retrospective serial study tested whether ART initiation and durable HIV suppression were associated with changes in peripheral blood TRB repertoire composition and diversity. A total of over 150 cryopreserved PBMC samples came from a few dozen adults with confirmed HIV infection and were collected serially over a mean of roughly 6 years (range 1-12). No cross-contamination during QIAcube processing was seen in test extractions of a monoclonal T-cell line run alongside roughly 30 polyclonal samples. General conclusions and limits of the study: Compared with controls, HIV repertoires had narrower CDR3 length ranges, and the network structure pointed to an antigen-experienced repertoire that shifted only slightly toward naive after ART. Starting ART was linked to a significant rise in TRB diversity, yet even with long-term ART the diversity remained significantly lower than in transplant donor controls. Because cell numbers in pre-ART samples were limited, unsorted PBMC were profiled instead of sorted CD4+ and CD8+ T cells. At every time point, the repertoire was dominated by expanded TRB clones first identified before ART initiation, although this dominance fluctuated and, in many PLHIV, declined after ART. Inferences about post-ART repertoire changes were limited because no data were available on ART adherence, viral resistance or therapy changes. Limited PBMC availability meant only the TCR beta chain was sequenced, without alpha chain pairing. The samples were dated from about 2004 to 2017, and the ART regimens that were used may be less effective than current ART regimens.

Inclusion was restricted to participants for whom at least one PBMC sample before ART initiation and at least two post-ART samples were available. Treatment was received in the United States of America by all participants with HIV. Before DNA extraction, cryopreserved samples of roughly 1-10 million PBMC were thawed and washed. At the time of the earliest PBMC sample, participants with HIV were aged between roughly 23 and 60 years. Per participant, PBMC samples came from 1-4 timepoints prior to ART initiation and 2-8 timepoints following ART initiation, for a median of 7 samples. For every participant, serial HIV viral load, CD4+ T-cell count, ART history and demographic data were obtained. A Qiagen kit on a QIAcube was used to extract genomic DNA from unsorted PBMC, with samples processed in batches of 12. The immunoSEQ hsTCRB v3.0 assay was used at survey level resolution for TRB variable region sequencing. The targeted TRB sequencing depth was roughly 40,000-55,000 T-cell genomes per sample. TRB libraries were pooled and sequenced on an Illumina MiSeq using a v3 150-cycle kit. On the authors' methods: Repertoire analysis was run in R within a reproducible Nextflow workflow that covered QC, data transformation and analysis. LymphoSeq2, an R package for exploring AIRR-Seq data, was used to implement the custom analyses. A few samples that produced fewer than 5000 total TRB sequences were removed, so some 190 HIV repertoires were analyzed. Among the 188 retained HIV repertoires, some 60 were collected before ART initiation and approximately 130 were collected after ART initiation. Repertoires were downsampled to 5000 TRB nucleotide sequences, with summary statistics averaged over 100 downsampling iterations. Only TRB sequences with CDR3 regions of at least seven amino acids were retained for analysis. Diversity was measured with a Shannon entropy-derived clonality score and the Gini coefficient. In repertoire networks, the top 5000 CDR3 amino acid sequences were linked whenever an edit distance of one separated two sequences. For TRB CDR3 amino acid sequences, GLIPH2 was used to predict antigen specificity groups and MHC restriction. To flag known associations with CMV, EBV, HIV or tissue antigens, CDR3 amino acid sequences were compared against VDJdb and McPAS-TCR. Pre-ART, post-ART and control groups were compared with Wilcoxon signed-rank tests and Holm-Bonferroni correction. TCRdb re-hosts the immuneACCESS table, in-frame sequences only. Its copies lack some clones; in the studies checked, an unresolved V gene accounts for under half of them, and the cause for the rest is not known. The V and J calls and clone size were taken over from that table, and D and trimming were inferred from the DNA. The sample data list just over 20,000 clones, and around four fifths of these were observed just once. Jointly, the top ten make up about 4.9% of the sample.

The CDR3 contains 14 residues, cysteine and phenylalanine counted. The CDR3 DNA has 42 bases and is translated from base 1. Sequences SGHNT (CDR1) and YYREEE (CDR2) are obtained from the germline V gene (reference sequence). Relative to germline, V is 3 bases shorter and J is 8 bases shorter, with 17 bases between their ends. This TCR was recovered from a young man with HIV. This receptor chain uses TRBV5-4 and TRBJ1-2; the best D guess is TRBD1, with 6 bases matching. The sample in question was unsorted PBMCs, obtained 0.5 years after starting antiretroviral therapy. The DNA is TGTGCCAGCAGCTCCCGTACAGGGTTCGGGGGCTACACCTTC. The encoded protein is CASSSRTGFGGYTF.